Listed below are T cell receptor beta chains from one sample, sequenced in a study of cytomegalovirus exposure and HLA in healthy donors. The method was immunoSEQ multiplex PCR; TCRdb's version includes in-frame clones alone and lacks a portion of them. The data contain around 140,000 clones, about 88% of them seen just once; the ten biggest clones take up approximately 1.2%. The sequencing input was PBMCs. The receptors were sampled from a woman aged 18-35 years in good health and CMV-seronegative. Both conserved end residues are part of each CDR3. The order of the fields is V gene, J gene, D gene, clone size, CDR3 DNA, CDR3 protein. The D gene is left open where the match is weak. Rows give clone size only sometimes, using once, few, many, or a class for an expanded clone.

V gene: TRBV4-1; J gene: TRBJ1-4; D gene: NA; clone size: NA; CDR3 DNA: TGCGCCAGCAGCCAAGATATCACAGCCCCACCGGCGCTGTTTTTT; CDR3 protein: CASSQDITAPPALFF
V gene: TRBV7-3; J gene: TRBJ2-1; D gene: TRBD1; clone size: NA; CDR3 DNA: TGTGCCAGCAGCCCGGGGCCGACAGGGTTGCCGTTCTTC; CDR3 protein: CASSPGPTGLPFF
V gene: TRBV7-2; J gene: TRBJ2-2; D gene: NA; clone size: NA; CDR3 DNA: TGTGCCAGCAGCTTAGACCGAGGAAAGCTGTTTTTT; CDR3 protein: CASSLDRGKLFF
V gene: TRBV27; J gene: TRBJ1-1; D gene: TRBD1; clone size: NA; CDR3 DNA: TGTGCCAGCAGCCAAGCCCTACCGGGACAGGCGATTACTGAAGCTTTCTTT; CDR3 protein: CASSQALPGQAITEAFF
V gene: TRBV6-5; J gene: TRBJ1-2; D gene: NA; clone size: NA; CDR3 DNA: TGTGCCAGCAGTCCTCGGGGAGGGGGAAGGAATGGCTACACCTTC; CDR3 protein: CASSPRGGGRNGYTF
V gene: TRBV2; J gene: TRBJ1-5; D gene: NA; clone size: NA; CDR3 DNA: TGTGCCAGCATACAGGCTGGCAATCAGCCCCAGCATTTT; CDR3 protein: CASIQAGNQPQHF
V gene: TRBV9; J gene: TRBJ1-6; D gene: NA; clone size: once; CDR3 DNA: TGTGCCAGCAGCGGGACTCCTAATTCACCCCTCCACTTT; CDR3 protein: CASSGTPNSPLHF
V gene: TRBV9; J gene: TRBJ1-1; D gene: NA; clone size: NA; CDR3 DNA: TGTGCCAGCAGCGAGGGGGATAACACTGAAGCTTTCTTT; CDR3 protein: CASSEGDNTEAFF
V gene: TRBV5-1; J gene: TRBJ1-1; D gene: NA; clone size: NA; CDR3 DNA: TGCGCCAGCAGCTTGTCATTAGTGGGAGCCCACAACACTGAAGCTTTCTTT; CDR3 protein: CASSLSLVGAHNTEAFF
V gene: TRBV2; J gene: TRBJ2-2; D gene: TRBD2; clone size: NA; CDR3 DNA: TGTGCCAGCAGTGTGACTAGCGGGGAATTCACCGGGGAGCTGTTTTTT; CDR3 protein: CASSVTSGEFTGELFF
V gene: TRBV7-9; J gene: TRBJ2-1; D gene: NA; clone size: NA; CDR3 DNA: TGTGCCAGCAGCCTACTCGGGAGTGAGCAGTTCTTC; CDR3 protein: CASSLLGSEQFF
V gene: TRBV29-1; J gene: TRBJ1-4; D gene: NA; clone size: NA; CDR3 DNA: TGCAGCGCCGGATTAGAAACAGGCCCAGGGAAACTGTTTTTT; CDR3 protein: CSAGLETGPGKLFF
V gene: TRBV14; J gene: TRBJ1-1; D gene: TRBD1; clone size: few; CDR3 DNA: TGTGCCAGCAGCCAGTTTACAGGGGGGGCTGAAGCTTTCTTT; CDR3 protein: CASSQFTGGAEAFF
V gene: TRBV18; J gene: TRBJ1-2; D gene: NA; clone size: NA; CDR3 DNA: TGTGCCAGCTCAGTAGCGCGCACACAGGGCAAAAGAGGGTATGGCTACACCTTC; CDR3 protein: CASSVARTQGKRGYGYTF
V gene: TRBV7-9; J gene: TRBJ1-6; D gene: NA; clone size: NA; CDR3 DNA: TGTGCCAGCAGCCCGCCCGGGTCACGATCACCCCTCCACTTT; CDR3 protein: CASSPPGSRSPLHF
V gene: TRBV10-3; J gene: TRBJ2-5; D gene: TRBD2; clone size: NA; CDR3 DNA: TGTGCCGCCAAGCGGGGGGCGGGGGAGACCCAGTACTTC; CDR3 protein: CAAKRGAGETQYF
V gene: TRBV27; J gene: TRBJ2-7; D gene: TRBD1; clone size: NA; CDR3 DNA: TGTGCCAGCAGTTTATCGGGACAGGGTATCTACGAGCAGTACTTC; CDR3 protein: CASSLSGQGIYEQYF
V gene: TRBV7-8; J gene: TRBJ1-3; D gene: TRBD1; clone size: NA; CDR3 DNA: TGTGCCAGCAGCTGGACAGGGGCTGGAAACACCATATATTTT; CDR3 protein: CASSWTGAGNTIYF
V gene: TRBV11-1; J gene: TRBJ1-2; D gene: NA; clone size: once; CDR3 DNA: TGTGCCAGCAGCCCACGGACCGGACCGGGGGGCTACACCTTC; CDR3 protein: CASSPRTGPGGYTF
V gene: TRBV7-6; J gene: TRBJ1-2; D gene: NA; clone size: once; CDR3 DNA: TGTGCCAGCAGCCCGTCGGGGACAAGGAAACTCTGGAGGAGCTACACCTTC; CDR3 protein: CASSPSGTRKLWRSYTF